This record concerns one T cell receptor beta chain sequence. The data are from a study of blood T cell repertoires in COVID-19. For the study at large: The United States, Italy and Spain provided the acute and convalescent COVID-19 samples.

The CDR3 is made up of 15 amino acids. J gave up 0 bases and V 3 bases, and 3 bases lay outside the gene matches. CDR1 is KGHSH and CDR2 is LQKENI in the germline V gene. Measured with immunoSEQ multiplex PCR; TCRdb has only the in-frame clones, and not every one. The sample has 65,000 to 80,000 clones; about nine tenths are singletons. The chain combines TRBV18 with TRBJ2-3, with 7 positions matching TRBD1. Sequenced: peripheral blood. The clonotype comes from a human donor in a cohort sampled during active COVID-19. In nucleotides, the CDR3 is TGTGCCAGCTCACCGGGACAGTCTAGCACAGATACGCAGTATTTT. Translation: CASSPGQSSTDTQYF.